These T cell receptor beta chains were read from a single sample in a study of blood T cell repertoires in COVID-19. Measured with immunoSEQ multiplex PCR; TCRdb has only the in-frame clones, and not every one. The table records around 130,000 clones, roughly 90% of them present only once. Sample: peripheral blood. These receptors were obtained from a man between 65 and 80 years old with active COVID-19. Each CDR3 is given with its conserved first and last residue. The order of the fields is V gene, J gene, CDR3 protein.

TRBV5-6	TRBJ1-2	CASSLEAGSSGYTF
TRBV5-1	TRBJ2-5	CASSLADRQETQYF
TRBV7-9	TRBJ2-1	CASSGDLGTGGFSGRAPDEQFF
TRBV5-1	TRBJ2-7	CASSLGGTLGEQYF
TRBV7-6	TRBJ2-7	CASSLSSGGEQYF
TRBV15	TRBJ2-7	CATSRDAQSYEQYF
TRBV4-3	TRBJ1-1	CASSQALGGPNTEAFF
TRBV5-6	TRBJ2-1	CASSLGGHYNEQFF
TRBV7-3	TRBJ2-1	CASSRRSSGRVSSYNEQFF
TRBV7-9	TRBJ2-7	CASSLVVGSGSEQYF
TRBV19	TRBJ2-3	CASTESDTQYF
TRBV7-2	TRBJ1-4	CASSLVSTGGAGEKLFF
TRBV5-1	TRBJ2-7	CASSLEQGFEQYF
TRBV11-2	TRBJ1-3	CASSLGTGRISGNTIYF
TRBV27	TRBJ1-1	CASRTGSTEAFF
TRBV7-9	TRBJ2-3	CASSLANSGRIRTDTQYF
TRBV7-9	TRBJ2-1	CASSVAASSYNEQFF
TRBV29-1	TRBJ2-3	CSVDPAAGTQYF
TRBV11-2	TRBJ2-7	CASSLGGGRYEQYF
TRBV28	TRBJ2-7	CASTNQGRSEQYF
TRBV7-9	TRBJ2-6	CASSPSTAGANVLTF
TRBV9	TRBJ2-7	CASSEGLAGYEQYF
TRBV11-2	TRBJ2-5	CASSPAGTNQETQYF
TRBV30	TRBJ1-2	CAWSATRTGGGYGYTF
TRBV9	TRBJ2-3	CASSRLAASTDTQYF